This T cell receptor (beta chain) was profiled in a study of CD8 T cells in Susac syndrome. Patients with Susac syndrome met the recently defined diagnostic criteria for definite or probable disease. TEMRA cells were FACS-enriched, unlike CD8+ and CD4+ T cells, which were negatively isolated. An input of 0.5 to 1 ug of RNA was subjected to reverse transcription using random hexamers. Across 54 Vbeta and 13 Jbeta, immunoSEQ multiplex PCR amplified TCR beta CDR3. TCRdb called the immunoSEQ multiplex PCR reads again in MiXCR, with one record for every CDR3 protein. The sample consists of about 24,000 distinct CDR3 sequences, 85% to 95% of them appearing once. The TCR comes from a human donor with Susac syndrome. The sample comprised CD8+ T cells from PBMCs.

The CDR3 DNA is TGCAGCGCGCTCGAATGGGGATCGAGGGGTCCTTTCTACGAGCAGTACTTC. The encoded protein is CSALEWGSRGPFYEQYF. The V gene is TRBV29-1, the J gene TRBJ2-7; D possibly matches TRBD1 or TRBD2 (5 bases each). V lost 7 bases and J 3 bases, leaving 28 bases between the germline ends. This CDR3 region has 17 residues. Germline lookup yields CDR1 SQVTM and CDR2 ANQGSEA.